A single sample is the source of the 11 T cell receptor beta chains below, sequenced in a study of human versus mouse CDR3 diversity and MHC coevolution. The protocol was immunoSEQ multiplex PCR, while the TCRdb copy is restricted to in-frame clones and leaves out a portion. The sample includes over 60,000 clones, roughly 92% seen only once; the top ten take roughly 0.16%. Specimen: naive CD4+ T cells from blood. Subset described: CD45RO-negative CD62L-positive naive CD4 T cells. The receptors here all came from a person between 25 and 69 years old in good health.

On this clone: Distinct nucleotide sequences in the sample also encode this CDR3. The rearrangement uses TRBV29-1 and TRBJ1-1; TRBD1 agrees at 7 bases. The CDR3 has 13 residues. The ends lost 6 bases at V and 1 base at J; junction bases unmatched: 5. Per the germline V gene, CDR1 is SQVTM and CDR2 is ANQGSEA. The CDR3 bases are TGCAGCGTGGTCCGACAGGGGAACACTGAAGCTTTCTTT. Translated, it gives CSVVRQGNTEAFF.

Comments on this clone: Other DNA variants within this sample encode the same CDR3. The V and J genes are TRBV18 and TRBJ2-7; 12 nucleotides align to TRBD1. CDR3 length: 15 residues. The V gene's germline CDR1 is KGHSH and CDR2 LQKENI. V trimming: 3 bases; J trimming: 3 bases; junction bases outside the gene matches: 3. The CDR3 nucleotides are TGTGCCAGCTCACCCGGGACAGGGGGCAGCTACGAGCAGTACTTC. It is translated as CASSPGTGGSYEQYF.

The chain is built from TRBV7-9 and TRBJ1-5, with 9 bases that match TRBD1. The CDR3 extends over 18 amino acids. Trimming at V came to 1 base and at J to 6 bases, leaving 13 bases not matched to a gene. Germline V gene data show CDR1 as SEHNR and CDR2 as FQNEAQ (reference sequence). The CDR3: CASSLGTDRGRWSQPQHF. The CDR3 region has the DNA TGTGCCAGCAGCTTAGGAACGGACAGGGGTCGATGGAGTCAGCCCCAGCATTTT. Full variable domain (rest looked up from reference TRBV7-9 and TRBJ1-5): DTGVSQNPRHKITKRGQNVTFRCDPISEHNRLYWYRQTLGQGPEFLTYFQNEAQLEKSRLLSDRFSAERPKGSFSTLEIQRTEQGDSAMYLCASSLGTDRGRWSQPQHFGDGTRLSIL.

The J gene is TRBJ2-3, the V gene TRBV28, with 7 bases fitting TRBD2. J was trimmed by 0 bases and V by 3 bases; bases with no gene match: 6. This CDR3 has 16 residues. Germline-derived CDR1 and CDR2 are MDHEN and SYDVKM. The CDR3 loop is CASSFIGGVSTDTQYF. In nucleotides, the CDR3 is TGTGCCAGCAGTTTCATTGGGGGGGTTAGCACAGATACGCAGTATTTT.

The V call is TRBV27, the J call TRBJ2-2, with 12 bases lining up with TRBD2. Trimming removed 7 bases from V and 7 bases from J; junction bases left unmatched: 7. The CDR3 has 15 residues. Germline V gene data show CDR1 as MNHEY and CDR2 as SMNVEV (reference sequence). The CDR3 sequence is CASNRLAGVGGELFF. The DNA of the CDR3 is TGTGCCAGCAACAGACTAGCGGGGGTAGGCGGGGAGCTGTTTTTT.

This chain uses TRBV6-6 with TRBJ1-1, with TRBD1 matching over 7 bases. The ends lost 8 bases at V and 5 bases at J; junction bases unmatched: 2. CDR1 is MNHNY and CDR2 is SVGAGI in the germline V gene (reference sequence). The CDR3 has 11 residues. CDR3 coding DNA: TGTGCCAGCTCAGGGGGTACTGAAGCTTTCTTT. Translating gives CASSGGTEAFF.

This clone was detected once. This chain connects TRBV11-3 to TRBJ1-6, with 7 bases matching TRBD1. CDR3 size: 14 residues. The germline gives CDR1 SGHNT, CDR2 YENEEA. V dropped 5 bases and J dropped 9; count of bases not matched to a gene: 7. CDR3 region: CASSRTGDTSPLHF. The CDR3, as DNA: TGTGCCAGCAGCCGCACAGGGGATACTTCACCCCTCCACTTT. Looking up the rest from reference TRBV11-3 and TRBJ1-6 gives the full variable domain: EAGVVQSPRYKIIEKKQPVAFWCNPISGHNTLYWYLQNLGQGPELLIRYENEEAVDDSQLPKDRFSAERLKGVDSTLKIQPAELGDSAVYLCASSRTGDTSPLHFGNGTRLTVT.

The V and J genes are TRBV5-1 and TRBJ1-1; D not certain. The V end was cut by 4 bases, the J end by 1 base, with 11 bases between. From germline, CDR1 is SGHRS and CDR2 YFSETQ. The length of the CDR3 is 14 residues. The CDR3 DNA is TGCGCCAGCAGCACCGTCCCAGGGAACACTGAAGCTTTCTTT. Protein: CASSTVPGNTEAFF.

The CDR3 here is CASSVESRGDEQYF. The CDR3 bases are TGTGCCAGCAGCGTAGAGTCCCGGGGGGACGAGCAGTACTTC. This chain links TRBV9 with TRBJ2-7, with 7 bases identical to TRBD2. J lost 5 bases, V lost 0 bases, and 5 bases had no gene match. Germline assignment: CDR1 SGDLS and CDR2 YYNGEE. The CDR3 length is 14 residues. The full variable domain, its missing parts supplied by reference TRBV9 and TRBJ2-7, is DSGVTQTPKHLITATGQRVTLRCSPRSGDLSVYWYQQSLDQGLQFLIQYYNGEERAKGNILERFSAQQFPDLHSELNLSSLELGDSALYFCASSVESRGDEQYFGPGTRLTVT.

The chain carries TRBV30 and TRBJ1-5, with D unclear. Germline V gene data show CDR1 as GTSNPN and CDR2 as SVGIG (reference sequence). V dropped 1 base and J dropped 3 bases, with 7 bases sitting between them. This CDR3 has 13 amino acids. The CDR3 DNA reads TGTGCCTGGAGTGGGCAGGCCAATCAGCCCCAGCATTTT. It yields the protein CAWSGQANQPQHF. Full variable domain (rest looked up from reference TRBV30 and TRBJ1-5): SQTIHQWPATLVQPVGSPLSLECTVEGTSNPNLYWYRQAAGRGLQLLFYSVGIGQISSEVPQNLSASRPQDRQFILSSKKLLLSDSGFYLCAWSGQANQPQHFGDGTRLSIL.

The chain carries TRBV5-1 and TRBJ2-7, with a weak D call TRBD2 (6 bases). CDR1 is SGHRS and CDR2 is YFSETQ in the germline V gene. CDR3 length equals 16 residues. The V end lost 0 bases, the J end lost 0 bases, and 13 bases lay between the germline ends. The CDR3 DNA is TGCGCCAGCAGCTTGGCAAGGCGGGGTGACTCCTACGAGCAGTACTTC. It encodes CASSLARRGDSYEQYF.